Each of the 16 T cell receptor beta chains below was sequenced from the same sample in a study of blood T cell repertoires in COVID-19. Clones were read by immunoSEQ multiplex PCR, and TCRdb kept only the in-frame ones, dropping some. The data hold 85,000 to 100,000 clones, with 80% observed a single time. The sample taken for sequencing was peripheral blood. Receptors originate from a man in his forties or fifties who had recovered from COVID-19.

J is TRBJ2-6 and V is TRBV4-1; weak D call: TRBD2 (6 bases). Germline-derived CDR1 and CDR2 are MGHRA and YSYEKL. The CDR3 contains 16 residues. V was cut by 1 base and J by 1 base, with 8 bases left in between. The CDR3 here is CASSQAEGSGANVLTF. CDR3 nucleotide sequence: TGCGCCAGCAGCCAAGCGGAGGGGTCTGGGGCCAACGTCCTGACTTTC.

The chain recombines TRBV5-1 with TRBJ2-1, with 12 bases matching TRBD2. Germline CDR1 and CDR2: SGHRS and YFSETQ. The CDR3 length is 15 residues. With 3 bases clipped from V and 5 bases from J, the junction kept 3 bases outside the gene matches. The CDR3 sequence is CASSSGTSGHNEQFF. The CDR3 region has the DNA TGCGCCAGCAGCTCAGGGACTAGCGGGCACAATGAGCAGTTCTTC.

V gene TRBV2 combines with J gene TRBJ1-1; weak D call: TRBD1 (5 bases). V lost 10 bases to trimming and J lost 7 bases, with 13 bases between them. The CDR3 is made up of 11 amino acids. Germline V gives CDR1 SNHLY, CDR2 FYNNEI. The CDR3 reads CAKGVTVEAFF. CDR3 DNA: TGTGCCAAAGGAGTGACAGTTGAAGCTTTCTTT.

This clone has just one count. The chain has TRBV7-4 and TRBJ2-7; 7 nucleotides align to TRBD2. V lost 0 bases to trimming and J lost 0 bases; unmatched junction nucleotides: 8. Germline-derived CDR1 and CDR2 are SGHVT and SQSDAQ. CDR3 size: 17 residues. The CDR3 loop reads CASSLAWGGRNSYEQYF. The CDR3 DNA follows: TGTGCCAGCAGCTTAGCGTGGGGGGGACGTAACTCCTACGAGCAGTACTTC.

The genes are TRBV7-9 and TRBJ1-2; 8 bases fit TRBD1. The junction had 13 bases not matched to a gene; V was cut back by 2 bases and J by 14 bases. CDR1 is SEHNR and CDR2 is FQNEAQ in the germline V gene (reference sequence). The CDR3 loop spans 14 amino acids. This CDR3 reads CASSLSHQGASGTF. In nucleotides, the CDR3 is TGTGCCAGCAGCTTAAGTCACCAGGGGGCCTCAGGGACCTTC.

The chain employs TRBV5-4 and TRBJ2-3; TRBD2 aligns across 10 bases. V shed 4 bases, J shed 4 bases, and the junction held 9 bases outside the gene matches. The CDR3 spans 16 residues. Germline V CDR1 and CDR2: SGHNT, YYREEE (reference sequence). The CDR3 protein is CASSGTGTSAADTQYF. The CDR3 bases are TGTGCCAGCAGCGGAACCGGGACTAGCGCCGCAGATACGCAGTATTTT. Together with reference TRBV5-4 and TRBJ2-3, the CDR3 gives the full variable domain: ETGVTQSPTHLIKTRGQQVTLRCSSQSGHNTVSWYQQALGQGPQFIFQYYREEENGRGNFPPRFSGLQFPNYSSELNVNALELDDSALYLCASSGTGTSAADTQYFGPGTRLTVL.

This clone was observed at least ten times. This chain links TRBV10-1 with TRBJ1-2; D possibly corresponds to TRBD1 (5 bases). Germline CDR1 and CDR2: WNHNN and SYGVQD (reference sequence). V lost 8 bases and J lost 5, with 12 bases in between. This CDR3 comprises 12 residues. The CDR3 reads CASPQGPYGYTF. The CDR3 DNA reads TGCGCCAGCCCGCAGGGTCCTTATGGCTACACCTTC.

The chain recombines TRBV5-1 with TRBJ2-3; D gene ambiguous. This CDR3 has 14 amino acids. CDR1 is SGHRS and CDR2 is YFSETQ in the germline V gene. Trimming stripped 0 bases from V and 4 bases from J, with 9 bases between. CDR3 DNA: TGCGCCAGCAGCTTGGTATTAGTTCCAGATACGCAGTATTTT. It encodes CASSLVLVPDTQYF.

The V gene is TRBV7-3, the J gene TRBJ2-1, with D possibly TRBD2 on 5 matching bases. Per germline, CDR1 SGHTA and CDR2 FQGTGA. The CDR3 loop spans 15 amino acids. Trimming removed 6 bases from V and 5 bases from J, with 17 bases in between. Here the CDR3 reads CASSSDRGTHNEQFF. The CDR3 nucleotides are TGTGCCAGCAGTTCCGACCGGGGAACACACAATGAGCAGTTCTTC.

This chain uses TRBV27 with TRBJ2-7; D is uncertain. This CDR3 region has 14 residues. The V end was cut by 0 bases, the J end by 2 bases, with 8 bases between. The germline V gene encodes CDR1 MNHEY and CDR2 SMNVEV (reference sequence). The CDR3 reads CASSLSPVAYEQYF. CDR3 coding DNA: TGTGCCAGCAGTTTATCCCCAGTGGCCTACGAGCAGTACTTC.

This rearrangement joins TRBV27 to TRBJ2-1, with D tentatively TRBD1 (6 bases). With 4 bases removed from V and 11 bases from J, the gap between germline ends came to 12 bases. CDR1 is MNHEY, CDR2 SMNVEV, per germline (reference sequence). The CDR3 is made up of 12 amino acids. Here the CDR3 DNA reads TGTGCCAGCAGTTCAGGGGAGTTTCAGCAGTTCTTC. Amino acid sequence: CASSSGEFQQFF.

The J gene is TRBJ1-2, the V gene TRBV7-8; maybe TRBD1 (6 bases). Germline CDR1 SGHVS, CDR2 FQNEAQ. This CDR3 spans 15 amino acids. V lost 5 bases, J lost 8 bases, and 21 bases lay in between. CDR3 in amino acids: CASSPRGRGSIGYTF. DNA for the CDR3: TGTGCCAGCAGCCCTAGAGGCAGGGGCAGTATCGGCTACACCTTC.

This clone was seen more than once but under ten times. The CDR3 DNA reads as TGTGCCAGCAGTCCCAGGGATCTCGAGCAGTACTTC. Protein sequence: CASSPRDLEQYF. The V call is TRBV2, the J call TRBJ2-7, with D possibly being TRBD1 (5 bases). The CDR3 has 12 residues. Germline V gene lookup returns CDR1 SNHLY and CDR2 FYNNEI. V lost 5 bases and J 6 bases, leaving 11 bases between the germline ends.

The rearrangement links TRBV13 to TRBJ1-3; 8 positions match TRBD1. Germline CDR1 reads PRHDT; CDR2 reads FYEKMQ (reference sequence). The CDR3 loop spans 13 amino acids. The junction had 2 bases not matched to a gene; V was cut back by 3 bases and J by 7 bases. The CDR3: CASSLDRANTIYF. For the CDR3, the DNA is TGTGCCAGCAGCTTGGACAGGGCTAACACCATATATTTT.

This clone was picked up one time. The CDR3 loop reads CASSPGTYNEQFF. The CDR3 DNA reads as TGTGCCAGCAGCCCCGGGACTTACAATGAGCAGTTCTTC. This chain uses TRBV11-1 with TRBJ2-1; D is possibly TRBD2 (6 bases). The CDR3 has 13 residues. CDR1 and CDR2 (germline): SGHAT, FQDESV (reference sequence). The ends were cut back, 5 bases at V and 4 bases at J, with 9 bases in the middle.

The J gene is TRBJ1-3, the V gene TRBV15; 7 positions agree with TRBD1. Trimming cost V 2 bases and J 2 bases; bases outside gene matches: 3. Per germline, CDR1 LNHNV and CDR2 YYDKDF (reference sequence). The CDR3 is 15 amino acids. The CDR3 here is CATSRNRGPGNTIYF. The DNA of the CDR3 is TGTGCCACCAGCAGAAACAGGGGACCTGGAAACACCATATATTTT.